The 28 T cell receptor beta chains below were found in one sample sequenced in a study of cytomegalovirus exposure and HLA in healthy donors. The study ran its PCR with 60 Vbeta and 13 Jbeta primers. The table came from immunoSEQ multiplex PCR; TCRdb's copy has only in-frame clones and leaves some out. Here the sample spans 100,000 to 140,000 clones, about 80% being singletons. The sample consisted of PBMCs. The source is a man younger than 45 in good health and CMV-seronegative.

The J gene is TRBJ1-2, the V gene TRBV4-1, with 9 bases identical to TRBD1. This CDR3 comprises 16 residues. V dropped 4 bases and J dropped 3; count of bases not matched to a gene: 9. Per germline, CDR1 MGHRA and CDR2 YSYEKL. CDR3 sequence: CASSLTGQGMHYGYTF. CDR3 sequence (DNA): TGCGCCAGCAGCCTAACCGGACAGGGGATGCACTATGGCTACACCTTC.

CDR3 region: CASSWGRSNQPQHF. CDR3 bases: TGTGCCAGCAGTTGGGGCCGAAGCAATCAGCCCCAGCATTTT. This chain links TRBV28 with TRBJ1-5, with D possibly being TRBD1 (5 bases). Trimming shortened V by 4 bases and J by 1 base, and 8 bases separated the two germline ends. This CDR3 region has 14 residues. Germline CDR1 MDHEN, CDR2 SYDVKM.

This sequence joins TRBV11-2 and TRBJ2-5, with a possible D match to TRBD1 (5 bases). The CDR3 extends over 12 amino acids. Germline values: CDR1 SGHAT, CDR2 FQNNGV. V was cut by 9 bases and J by 4 bases, with 12 bases left in between. This CDR3 is CASSQGRETQYF. CDR3 DNA sequence: TGTGCCAGTAGCCAGGGAAGAGAGACCCAGTACTTC.

J is TRBJ1-5 and V is TRBV27; 9 bases map to TRBD1. V gave up 5 bases and J gave up 7 bases; unmatched junction bases: 9. This CDR3 has 15 residues. Germline-derived CDR1 and CDR2 are MNHEY and SMNVEV (reference sequence). The chain's CDR3 is CASSPSGTGYQPQHF. CDR3 DNA: TGTGCCAGCAGTCCCTCCGGGACAGGGTACCAGCCCCAGCATTTT.

The chain joins TRBV27 to TRBJ2-7, with D possibly matching TRBD2 (5 bases). CDR3 length: 16 residues. The germline V gene encodes CDR1 MNHEY and CDR2 SMNVEV (reference sequence). V was trimmed by 5 bases and J by 0 bases, leaving 17 bases between them. In nucleotides, the CDR3 is TGTGCCAGCAGTCCCTCTTCCGGGGATCACTCCTACGAGCAGTACTTC. It yields the protein CASSPSSGDHSYEQYF.

The genes are TRBV30 and TRBJ2-7, with 9 positions matching TRBD1. Germline V CDR1 and CDR2: GTSNPN, SVGIG (reference sequence). The ends lost 2 bases at V and 3 bases at J; junction bases unmatched: 8. The CDR3 loop spans 15 amino acids. The CDR3 spells CAWSPIGTGYYEQYF. The CDR3 nucleotides are TGTGCCTGGAGTCCCATCGGGACAGGGTACTACGAGCAGTACTTC.

The CDR3 DNA is TGTGCCAGCAGCTTAGGCGTGAGCGCCCGGATAACTAATGAAAAACTGTTTTTT. Translated, it gives CASSLGVSARITNEKLFF. The chain combines TRBV7-9 with TRBJ1-4, with D uncertain. The germline gives CDR1 SEHNR, CDR2 FQNEAQ (reference sequence). V lost 1 base and J lost 1, with 16 bases in between. The CDR3 sequence is 18 residues long.

This chain uses TRBV28 with TRBJ2-5; 8 bases line up with TRBD1. The J call is doubtful: the DNA matches TRBJ2-7 better. In germline, CDR1 is MDHEN, CDR2 SYDVKM. This CDR3 region has 15 residues. The CDR3 DNA follows: TGTGCCAGCAATACCGGGACAGGTGTTACCTACGAGCAGTACTTC. Translating it yields CASNTGTGVTYEQYF.

CDR3 sequence reads: CASSSLQGARAYGYTF. CDR3 nucleotide sequence: TGTGCCAGCAGTTCATTACAGGGGGCGCGGGCCTATGGCTACACCTTC. The chain couples TRBV28 to TRBJ1-2; 9 bases fit TRBD1. The CDR3 spans 16 residues. J gave up 4 bases and V 4 bases, and 10 bases lay outside the gene matches. Germline CDR1 and CDR2: MDHEN and SYDVKM.

The chain uses TRBV30 and TRBJ2-5; D is undetermined. The DNA matches TRBJ2-7 better at its end, which makes the J call doubtful. The CDR3 contains 12 residues. The germline gives CDR1 GTSNPN, CDR2 SVGIG (reference sequence). This chain's CDR3 is CAWSKPSYEQYF. CDR3 coding DNA: TGTGCCTGGAGTAAACCTTCCTACGAGCAGTACTTC.

V usage is TRBV28 and J usage is TRBJ2-1; tentatively, D is TRBD2 (5 bases). Germline V CDR1 and CDR2: MDHEN, SYDVKM. Deletions cut 7 bases from V and 6 bases from J, with 22 bases between. The CDR3 runs to 16 residues. The DNA for the CDR3 is TGTGCCAGCACTTCGGGCGGTCCTCTACGGGGCAATGAGCAGTTCTTC. This translates into CASTSGGPLRGNEQFF.

The rearrangement joins TRBV4-2 to TRBJ1-4, with 10 nucleotides matching TRBD1. The germline gives CDR1 LGHNA, CDR2 YNFKEQ. The junction had 7 bases not matched to a gene; V was cut back by 4 bases and J by 11 bases. This CDR3 comprises 14 residues. Here the CDR3 reads CASSRPGTGDKLFF. The CDR3 nucleotides are TGTGCCAGCAGCCGTCCCGGGACAGGGGATAAACTGTTTTTT.

The rearrangement joins TRBV11-3 to TRBJ2-1; TRBD2 might be the D (5 bases). The germline V gene has CDR1 SGHNT and CDR2 YENEEA. The CDR3 spans 13 residues. Trimming cost V 4 bases and J 2 bases, with 6 bases left between them. The CDR3 sequence is CASSSLAYNEQFF. CDR3 in DNA: TGTGCCAGCAGCTCACTAGCCTACAATGAGCAGTTCTTC.

The chain uses TRBV19 and TRBJ1-5, with TRBD1 identical over 8 bases. CDR1 LNHDA and CDR2 SQIVND come from the germline V gene (reference sequence). The CDR3 consists of 15 residues. Trimming took 4 bases from V and 2 from J; bases not matched to a gene: 4. The CDR3 coding sequence is TGTGCCAGTAGTAAGGTGGGACAGGGCAATCAGCCCCAGCATTTT. Translated, it gives CASSKVGQGNQPQHF.

The chain links TRBV7-9 to TRBJ2-7, with 8 bases lining up with TRBD2. The CDR3 covers 15 residues. Unmatched junction bases numbered 13, after V lost 6 bases and J lost 6 bases. Per the germline V gene, CDR1 is SEHNR and CDR2 is FQNEAQ (reference sequence). The CDR3 here is CASSQTTSGSSEQYF. The DNA of the CDR3 is TGTGCCAGCAGTCAGACAACTAGCGGCTCCAGCGAGCAGTACTTC.

The V and J genes are TRBV19 and TRBJ2-2; TRBD1 is a possible D gene (5 bases). With 5 bases removed from V and 0 bases from J, the gap between germline ends came to 13 bases. The germline V gene has CDR1 LNHDA and CDR2 SQIVND (reference sequence). This CDR3 is 16 amino acids long. The CDR3 loop reads CASSPARTTNTGELFF. The CDR3 DNA follows: TGTGCCAGTAGTCCGGCCCGGACAACGAACACCGGGGAGCTGTTTTTT.

The chain is built from TRBV25-1 and TRBJ1-5, with D possibly matching TRBD1 (5 bases). CDR1 and CDR2 (germline): MGHDK, SYGVNS. This CDR3 contains 16 residues. V lost 4 bases and J lost 4, with 17 bases in between. This CDR3 reads CASSAAAGPSNQPQHF. The CDR3 nucleotides read TGTGCCAGCAGTGCCGCGGCGGGACCATCTAATCAGCCCCAGCATTTT. The full variable domain, in which reference TRBV25-1 and TRBJ1-5 provide the parts outside the CDR3, is EADIYQTPRYLVIGTGKKITLECSQTMGHDKMYWYQQDPGMELHLIHYSYGVNSTEKGDLSSESTVSRIRTEHFPLTLESARPSHTSQYLCASSAAAGPSNQPQHFGDGTRLSIL.

This clone was picked up a small number of times. V usage is TRBV5-1 and J usage is TRBJ1-4, with 7 positions matching TRBD1. V gave up 6 bases and J gave up 4 bases; unmatched junction bases: 9. The CDR3 is made up of 15 amino acids. Germline V CDR1 and CDR2: SGHRS, YFSETQ. DNA for the CDR3: TGCGCCAGCACCCGGGACAGCTACTATAATGAAAAACTGTTTTTT. Translation: CASTRDSYYNEKLFF.

The chain has TRBV19 and TRBJ2-3; D perhaps matches TRBD2 (6 bases). Between the trimmed V and J ends, which lost 1 base and 0 bases, there was a span of 11 bases. The CDR3 consists of 16 residues. The germline V gene encodes CDR1 LNHDA and CDR2 SQIVND (reference sequence). The CDR3: CASSIAAGTSTDTQYF. CDR3 sequence (DNA): TGTGCCAGTAGTATAGCGGCGGGAACTAGCACAGATACGCAGTATTTT.

The rearrangement links TRBV1 to TRBJ2-3; the table assigns TRBD2, which was not confirmed against the DNA. TRBV1 is a pseudogene locus. The CDR3 is made up of 16 amino acids. The CDR3 sequence is CTSSQESSGGTDTQYF. In DNA form, the CDR3 reads TGCACCAGCAGCCAAGAGTCTAGCGGGGGGACAGATACGCAGTATTTT.

This clone was picked up a small number of times. The J gene is TRBJ2-3, the V gene TRBV4-1, with 8 positions matching TRBD2. This CDR3 has 18 residues. J was trimmed by 4 bases and V by 0 bases; bases with no gene match: 12. The germline gives CDR1 MGHRA, CDR2 YSYEKL. The CDR3 spells CASSQDIRLAGRSDTQYF. DNA for the CDR3: TGCGCCAGCAGCCAAGATATCCGGCTAGCGGGTAGGTCAGATACGCAGTATTTT.

This clone was observed a handful of times. Distinct nucleotide sequences in the sample also encode this CDR3. The CDR3: CASSDPTGFQPQHF. DNA of the CDR3: TGTGCCAGCAGTGACCCGACGGGGTTCCAGCCCCAGCATTTT. The chain joins TRBV28 to TRBJ1-5; D unresolved. In germline, CDR1 is MDHEN, CDR2 SYDVKM. This CDR3 spans 14 amino acids. V lost 5 bases, J lost 7 bases, and 15 bases lay in between.

The chain carries TRBV30 and TRBJ2-5, with TRBD2 as a possible D gene (7 bases). Germline loops: CDR1 GTSNPN, CDR2 SVGIG (reference sequence). The CDR3 length is 16 residues. The V end was cut by 0 bases, the J end by 6 bases, with 20 bases between. The CDR3 loop reads CAWSVGGTSGVKTQYF. In nucleotides, the CDR3 is TGTGCCTGGAGTGTCGGGGGGACAAGTGGGGTGAAGACCCAGTACTTC.

The V gene is TRBV28, the J gene TRBJ1-1; TRBD1 matches 7 bases. Germline CDR1 MDHEN, CDR2 SYDVKM. The CDR3 runs 16 residues. J was trimmed by 5 bases and V by 3 bases; bases with no gene match: 12. This CDR3 reads CASSFRATGWRTEAFF. The CDR3 DNA follows: TGTGCCAGCAGTTTTCGGGCGACAGGGTGGCGAACTGAAGCTTTCTTT.

The CDR3 spells CASTLRASGRGNEQFF. The CDR3 DNA reads TGTGCCAGCACCCTGAGGGCTAGCGGGAGAGGGAATGAGCAGTTCTTC. V gene TRBV2 combines with J gene TRBJ2-1; 10 bases map to TRBD2. Germline trimming cut 7 bases from V and 7 bases from J; bases unmatched to any gene: 13. The CDR3 contains 16 residues. Germline values: CDR1 SNHLY, CDR2 FYNNEI.

This chain joins TRBV4-2 and TRBJ1-6; 8 bases map to TRBD1. The CDR3 runs to 16 residues. Germline CDR1 reads LGHNA; CDR2 reads YNFKEQ. The V and J ends lost 0 bases and 10 bases, in that order; junction bases with no gene match: 8. CDR3 nucleotide sequence: TGTGCCAGCAGCCAAGATTCCGGACAGGGACCCTCACCCCTCCACTTT. Translated: CASSQDSGQGPSPLHF.

This clone was picked up a small number of times. The rearrangement links TRBV27 to TRBJ2-5; the D is unclear. Germline V CDR1 and CDR2: MNHEY, SMNVEV (reference sequence). CDR3 length: 14 amino acids. Trimming shortened V by 0 bases and J by 2 bases, and 7 bases separated the two germline ends. CDR3 nucleotides: TGTGCCAGCAGTTTATCGAGAAATCAAGAGACCCAGTACTTC. It specifies CASSLSRNQETQYF.

The genes are TRBV6-1 and TRBJ1-2, with 8 bases lining up with TRBD1. V was pared by 1 base and J by 0 bases, with 1 base of the junction left unmatched. Germline V gene sequence: CDR1 MNHNS, CDR2 SASEGT. The CDR3 is 15 amino acids. The CDR3: CASSEGQGPNYGYTF. As DNA, the CDR3 is TGTGCCAGCAGTGAAGGACAGGGGCCTAACTATGGCTACACCTTC.